This TCR beta chain was profiled in a study of shared clonotypes between healthy human individuals. For the study at large: The donors, a couple of women and a few men, were aged 18 to 49. Study-level results: Sequencing depth was predicted to influence how clonotypes are shared among donors.

On this clone itself: What it recognizes is unknown. The same CDR3 can be traced to other DNA sequences in this sample.

Terminally differentiated effector memory CD45RA+ cells were left out of the naive CD8 fraction, which was CD45RO-negative and positively selected for CCR7. Using immunoSEQ multiplex PCR, the repertoire was profiled, and TCRdb retains in-frame clones only, with some absent. Among about 2.1 million clones listed, 93% were seen once. This CDR3 spans 14 amino acids. V lost 5 bases, J lost 4 bases, and 7 bases stayed unmatched. From germline, CDR1 is SGHAT and CDR2 FQNNGV. The V call is TRBV11-2, the J call TRBJ2-7; the match to TRBD1 covers 8 bases. The source is a man in his late teens or twenties in good health. Some clones in this sample may be carry-over from other donors' samples. The sequencing sample was made of naive CD8+ T cells from PBMCs. CDR3 residues: CASSLGTGAYEQYF. CDR3 nucleotides: TGTGCCAGCAGCCTCGGGACAGGAGCTTACGAGCAGTACTTC.